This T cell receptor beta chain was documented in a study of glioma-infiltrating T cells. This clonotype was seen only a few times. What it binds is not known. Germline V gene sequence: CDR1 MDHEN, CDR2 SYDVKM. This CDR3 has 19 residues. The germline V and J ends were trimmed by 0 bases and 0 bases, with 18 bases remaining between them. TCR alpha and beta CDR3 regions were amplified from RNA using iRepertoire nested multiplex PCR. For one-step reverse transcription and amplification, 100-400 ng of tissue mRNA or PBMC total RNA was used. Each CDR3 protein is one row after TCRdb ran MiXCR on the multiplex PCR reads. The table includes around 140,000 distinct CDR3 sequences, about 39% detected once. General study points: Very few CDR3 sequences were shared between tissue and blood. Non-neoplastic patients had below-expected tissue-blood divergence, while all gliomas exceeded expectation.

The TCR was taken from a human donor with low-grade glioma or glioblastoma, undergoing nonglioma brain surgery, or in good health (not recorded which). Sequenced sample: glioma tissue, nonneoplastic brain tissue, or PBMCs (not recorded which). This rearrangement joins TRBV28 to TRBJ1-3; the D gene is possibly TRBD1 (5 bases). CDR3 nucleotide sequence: TGTGCCAGCAGTTTATGGATAACCAGACAGTGGAGCTCTGGAAACACCATATATTTT. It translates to CASSLWITRQWSSGNTIYF. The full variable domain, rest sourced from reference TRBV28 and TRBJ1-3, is DVKVTQSSRYLVKRTGEKVFLECVQDMDHENMFWYRQDPGLGLRLIYFSYDVKMKEKGDIPEGYSVSREKKERFSLILESASTNQTSMYLCASSLWITRQWSSGNTIYFGEGSWLTVV.